This entry lists 20 T cell receptor beta chains sequenced from one sample in a study of blood T cell repertoires in COVID-19. Method: immunoSEQ multiplex PCR; TCRdb's copy keeps in-frame clones and lacks some. The data contain around 500,000 clones, 80% to 90% of them seen just once; the ten biggest clones take up approximately 3.2%. The sequenced material came from peripheral blood. The receptors stem from a human donor in a cohort sampled during active COVID-19.

J is TRBJ2-7 and V is TRBV7-2; 7 positions match TRBD1. The CDR3 runs to 13 residues. Germline assignment: CDR1 SGHTA and CDR2 FQGNSA. The ends lost 3 bases at V and 3 bases at J; junction bases unmatched: 2. This CDR3 reads CASSFGTVYEQYF. Here the CDR3 DNA reads TGTGCCAGCAGCTTTGGGACAGTCTACGAGCAGTACTTC.

The chain combines TRBV27 with TRBJ2-1; 8 bases fit TRBD2. The CDR3 sequence is 15 residues long. Germline V gives CDR1 MNHEY, CDR2 SMNVEV (reference sequence). The J segment lost 2 bases and the V segment lost 2 bases, leaving 2 bases of the junction unmatched. In DNA form, the CDR3 reads TGTGCCAGCAGTTTAACGCGGGAGGCCTACAATGAGCAGTTCTTC. This codes for CASSLTREAYNEQFF.

The chain employs TRBV19 and TRBJ1-5; D not certain. This CDR3 spans 13 amino acids. The V gene lost 9 bases and the J gene lost 5 bases, with 14 bases spanning the gap. CDR1 and CDR2 (germline): LNHDA, SQIVND (reference sequence). The CDR3 loop reads CASSVRVDQPQHF. CDR3 DNA: TGTGCCAGCTCGGTGCGGGTAGATCAGCCCCAGCATTTT.

The gene calls are TRBV4-3 and TRBJ2-3; 9 bases match TRBD2. From germline, CDR1 is LGHNA and CDR2 YSLEER. V lost 0 bases and J lost 4; bases outside the gene matches: 8. The CDR3 contains 17 residues. The chain's CDR3 is CASSQDRGLARADTQYF. CDR3 bases: TGCGCCAGCAGCCAAGATAGGGGACTAGCTCGGGCAGATACGCAGTATTTT.

V usage is TRBV28 and J usage is TRBJ2-3; 9 bases are shared with TRBD2. Germline CDR1 and CDR2: MDHEN and SYDVKM. Trimming took 10 bases from V and 5 from J; bases not matched to a gene: 16. The CDR3 totals 16 residues. The CDR3 loop is CATIPLSSGNKDTQYF. CDR3 nucleotides: TGTGCCACCATACCTTTGTCTAGCGGGAATAAAGATACGCAGTATTTT.

V and J are TRBV18 and TRBJ1-2, with D unclear. Trimming shortened V by 0 bases and J by 2 bases, and 10 bases separated the two germline ends. The CDR3 runs to 15 residues. The V gene's germline CDR1 is KGHSH and CDR2 LQKENI. The CDR3 reads CASSPPATVNYGYTF. CDR3 DNA: TGTGCCAGCTCACCACCAGCTACAGTGAACTATGGCTACACCTTC.

The V gene is TRBV12-5, the J gene TRBJ1-2, with TRBD1 identical over 7 bases. The J segment lost 3 bases and the V segment lost 6 bases, leaving 16 bases of the junction unmatched. CDR3 length: 17 amino acids. Germline loops: CDR1 LGHNT, CDR2 FRNRAP. CDR3 loop: CASGPMGQPRLYYGYTF. The CDR3 coding sequence is TGTGCTAGTGGCCCCATGGGACAGCCTAGACTCTACTATGGCTACACCTTC. Using reference TRBV12-5 and TRBJ1-2 for the parts outside the CDR3, the full variable domain is DARVTQTPRHKVTEMGQEVTMRCQPILGHNTVFWYRQTMMQGLELLAYFRNRAPLDDSGMPKDRFSAEMPDATLATLKIQPSEPRDSAVYFCASGPMGQPRLYYGYTFGSGTRLTVV.

This chain uses TRBV19 with TRBJ1-1, with 11 nucleotides matching TRBD1. V was clipped by 4 bases and J by 2 bases; unmatched bases: 6. The germline V gene encodes CDR1 LNHDA and CDR2 SQIVND (reference sequence). The CDR3 covers 16 residues. The CDR3 region has the DNA TGTGCCAGTAGTACCGGGACAGGGGGGATTAACACTGAAGCTTTCTTT. It encodes CASSTGTGGINTEAFF.

This chain joins TRBV29-1 and TRBJ2-3; TRBD1 might be the D (6 bases). With 8 bases removed from V and 1 base from J, the gap between germline ends came to 7 bases. The CDR3 loop spans 11 amino acids. Germline-derived CDR1 and CDR2 are SQVTM and ANQGSEA. For the CDR3, the DNA is TGCAGCTCAGGGGGCACAGATACGCAGTATTTT. Protein: CSSGGTDTQYF.

V and J are TRBV7-2 and TRBJ2-3; 8 bases line up with TRBD1. V gave up 4 bases and J gave up 9 bases; unmatched junction bases: 12. The V gene's germline CDR1 is SGHTA and CDR2 FQGNSA. The CDR3 loop spans 15 amino acids. The CDR3 DNA sequence: TGTGCCAGCAGCTCTGTCCTGGACAGGGCTGGAACGCAGTATTTT. The encoded protein is CASSSVLDRAGTQYF.

The chain employs TRBV5-4 and TRBJ2-1; 7 bases agree with TRBD1. This CDR3 has 16 residues. Germline V gene lookup returns CDR1 SGHNT and CDR2 YYREEE (reference sequence). The V segment lost 5 bases and the J segment 0 bases; nucleotides outside the gene matches: 8. DNA for the CDR3: TGTGCCAGCAGACGTGGACAGGCCAGCTCCTACAATGAGCAGTTCTTC. It encodes CASRRGQASSYNEQFF.

The chain joins TRBV7-2 to TRBJ2-7, with D uncertain. Germline CDR1 and CDR2: SGHTA and FQGNSA. The CDR3 contains 14 residues. Trimming shortened V by 2 bases and J by 5 bases, and 13 bases separated the two germline ends. The CDR3 is CASSLNADPHEQYF. The DNA for the CDR3 is TGTGCCAGCAGCTTAAACGCAGATCCCCACGAGCAGTACTTC.

The chain joins TRBV6-1 to TRBJ1-1; D is unclear. The germline gives CDR1 MNHNS, CDR2 SASEGT. This CDR3 has 14 amino acids. V lost 2 bases to trimming and J lost 0 bases, with 7 bases between them. CDR3 DNA sequence: TGTGCCAGCAGTGAACCGGGGATGAACACTGAAGCTTTCTTT. It is translated as CASSEPGMNTEAFF.

Comment on this clone: Other DNA sequences in this sample translate to the same CDR3. This chain uses TRBV5-4 with TRBJ1-5, with TRBD1 identical over 9 bases. Germline CDR1 reads SGHNT; CDR2 reads YYREEE (reference sequence). V gave up 0 bases and J gave up 6 bases; unmatched junction bases: 4. This CDR3 spans 15 amino acids. The CDR3 nucleotides are TGTGCCAGCAGCTTGGACAGGGGGCAAGGTCAGCCCCAGCATTTT. This gives the protein CASSLDRGQGQPQHF.

The count of this clone is one. V usage is TRBV6-5 and J usage is TRBJ2-2; 7 nucleotides agree with TRBD2. In germline, CDR1 is MNHEY, CDR2 SVGAGI. The CDR3 totals 15 residues. J gave up 1 base and V 7 bases, and 6 bases lay outside the gene matches. The CDR3 DNA is TGTGCCAGCAAGGTCACGGGGGGGAACACCGGGGAGCTGTTTTTT. Residues: CASKVTGGNTGELFF.

The chain uses TRBV7-8 and TRBJ1-2, with 7 bases fitting TRBD1. J gave up 4 bases and V 5 bases, and 10 bases lay outside the gene matches. The CDR3 is 15 amino acids. Germline values: CDR1 SGHVS, CDR2 FQNEAQ. The CDR3: CASSRGGTDIYGYTF. For the CDR3, the DNA is TGTGCCAGCAGCCGAGGGGGGACAGACATCTATGGCTACACCTTC.

V is TRBV5-1 and J is TRBJ2-2, with D possibly being TRBD2 (6 bases). Germline V gene data show CDR1 as SGHRS and CDR2 as YFSETQ. The CDR3 consists of 14 residues. Trimming removed 3 bases at V and 7 bases at J, with 13 bases between. The CDR3 reads CASSWTGVGGELFF. Written as DNA, the CDR3 is TGCGCCAGCAGCTGGACGGGAGTAGGCGGGGAGCTGTTTTTT.

This clone appeared a few times. J is TRBJ2-7 and V is TRBV5-1, with 9 bases identical to TRBD2. Trimming took 3 bases from V and 1 from J; bases not matched to a gene: 5. Germline CDR1 reads SGHRS; CDR2 reads YFSETQ. The CDR3 runs 15 residues. The CDR3 DNA follows: TGCGCCAGCAGCTATAGCGGGAGTTTGTCCTACGAGCAGTACTTC. Amino acid sequence: CASSYSGSLSYEQYF.

In DNA form, the CDR3 reads TGTGCCAGCGGTGCTGGAGCTTACACAGATACGCAGTATTTT. Its protein product is CASGAGAYTDTQYF. The chain combines TRBV11-1 with TRBJ2-3, with D unclear. The CDR3 has 14 residues. Germline V CDR1 and CDR2: SGHAT, FQDESV (reference sequence). The V and J ends lost 8 bases and 2 bases respectively, with 14 bases between them.

The chain is built from TRBV7-6 and TRBJ2-5, with 12 positions matching TRBD2. CDR3 length: 17 amino acids. With 3 bases clipped from V and 5 bases from J, the junction kept 10 bases outside the gene matches. Germline CDR1 and CDR2: SGHVS and FNYEAQ. The CDR3 reads CASSFLVPSGRGETQYF. CDR3 nucleotides: TGTGCCAGCAGCTTTCTCGTTCCTAGCGGGAGGGGTGAGACCCAGTACTTC.